One and the same sample provided the 2 T cell receptor beta chains below, sequenced in a study of shared T cell receptors in the human thymus. Method: immunoSEQ multiplex PCR; TCRdb's copy keeps in-frame clones and lacks some. The sample holds hundreds of thousands of clones, more than 70% seen once. These data also featured in a second study, about human thymus T cells.

Sequenced sample: thymocytes. Every receptor here comes from a boy in the first two years of life with a congenital heart defect.

V and J are TRBV19 and TRBJ1-1, with a weak D call TRBD1 (5 bases). The CDR3 is 16 residues long. The V gene's germline CDR1 is LNHDA and CDR2 SQIVND (reference sequence). Trimming removed 1 base at V and 1 base at J, with 13 bases between. CDR3 protein: CASSIGGVESNTEAFF. In nucleotides, the CDR3 is TGTGCCAGTAGTATAGGGGGCGTGGAATCGAACACTGAAGCTTTCTTT.

The chain couples TRBV5-1 to TRBJ2-5; TRBD1 is a possible D gene (5 bases). This CDR3 comprises 16 residues. The germline CDR1 and CDR2 sequences are SGHRS and YFSETQ. V shed 0 bases and J shed 5 bases, with 17 bases lying between them. CDR3 sequence: CASSLVSQGIGETQYF. In DNA form, the CDR3 reads TGCGCCAGCAGCTTGGTCTCCCAGGGAATTGGCGAGACCCAGTACTTC.